One TCR beta chain is described in this entry. What it binds is not known. The TCRbeta library incorporated unique molecular identifiers. TCRdb re-called the PCR reads through MiXCR, storing one row per CDR3 protein. The table has roughly 120,000 distinct CDR3 sequences, 23% seen once. This specimen belongs to a study of T-cell reconstitution after alpha-beta-depleted transplantation in children. Overall study findings and caveats: Once a year had passed after transplant, T-cell counts and diversity came mostly from newly produced T cells. There were some patients whose high TCRbeta diversity at day 60 came from surviving recipient T cells and thymic progenitors.

This receptor was obtained from a male patient aged 2 to 10 who had a stem cell transplant for chronic granulomatous disease, so the T cells may come from the graft donor. The sequencing here drew on PBMCs, mostly from graft donor cells, taken 180 days after TCRalphabeta/CD19-depleted stem cell transplant.

For the CDR3, the DNA is TGTGCCAGCAGCCAAGATCCCCTGTGGACTAGCGGACCCTACGAGCAGTACTTC. Protein product: CASSQDPLWTSGPYEQYF. The genes are TRBV4-2 and TRBJ2-7; 10 nucleotides agree with TRBD2. Germline CDR1 reads LGHNA; CDR2 reads YNFKEQ. Trimming at V came to 0 bases and at J to 2 bases, leaving 10 bases not matched to a gene. CDR3 length: 18 amino acids.